The rows below give T cell receptor beta chains drawn from one sample of a study of cytomegalovirus exposure and HLA in healthy donors. Sequenced by immunoSEQ multiplex PCR; TCRdb stores in-frame clones only, minus some. The profile shows roughly 180,000 clones, 75% to 85% of them singletons. Sequenced: PBMCs. Receptor source: a man aged 18 to 30 in good health and CMV-seronegative. Both conserved end residues are part of each CDR3. A D gene is named only where the DNA matches it firmly. Not every row has a clone size; where given, it reads once, few, many or a size class.

V,J,size,D,DNA,CDR3
TRBV4-3,TRBJ2-5,once,NA,TGCGCCAGCAGCCAAGGGACAACCCAAGAGACCCAGTACTTC,CASSQGTTQETQYF
TRBV7-9,TRBJ2-7,NA,NA,TGTGCCAGCAGCCCCGAGACAGAGCAGTACTTC,CASSPETEQYF
TRBV2,TRBJ2-1,NA,NA,TGTGCCAGCAGCGGGGACAATGAGCAGTTCTTC,CASSGDNEQFF
TRBV29-1,TRBJ1-1,NA,TRBD1,TGCAGCGTCTCGGGGACAGGGGGCAAGCGGGTTATCGGCACTGAAGCTTTCTTT,CSVSGTGGKRVIGTEAFF
TRBV4-3,TRBJ1-5,NA,NA,TGCGCCAGCAGCCAAGAGTCTGATGAGAATCAGCCCCAGCATTTT,CASSQESDENQPQHF
TRBV5-6,TRBJ2-5,once,TRBD1,TGTGCCAGCAGCTGGGACAGGGGGGTGGTGACCCAGTACTTC,CASSWDRGVVTQYF
TRBV30,TRBJ2-1,once,NA,TGTGCCTGGAGTCTCCTGGGACTCCAACAGTTCTTC,CAWSLLGLQQFF
TRBV19,TRBJ1-1,NA,NA,TGTGCCAGTAACCCGGGGGGGACTGAAGCTTTCTTT,CASNPGGTEAFF
TRBV5-1,TRBJ1-6,NA,NA,TGCGCCAGCAGCCGGCAGAGCCCTAGCTCCTATAATTCACCCCTCCACTTT,CASSRQSPSSYNSPLHF
TRBV15,TRBJ1-3,few,NA,TGTGCCACCAGCAGAGTACGGGGAGCTGGAAACACCATATATTTT,CATSRVRGAGNTIYF
TRBV2,TRBJ1-1,NA,TRBD1,TGTGCCAGCAGGGTGGGACAGGCCACTGAAGCTTTCTTT,CASRVGQATEAFF
TRBV7-3,TRBJ2-3,few,TRBD2,TGTGCCAGCAGCAAGCGGGATAGCACAGATACGCAGTATTTT,CASSKRDSTDTQYF
TRBV5-1,TRBJ2-5,NA,NA,TGCGCCAGCAGCTTGTTGTCAGGACAAGAGACCCAGTACTTC,CASSLLSGQETQYF
TRBV11-3,TRBJ2-1,NA,TRBD2,TGTGCCAGCAGCTTAGGGACTAGCGGGGGGTCCTACAATGAGCAGTTCTTC,CASSLGTSGGSYNEQFF
TRBV28,TRBJ1-5,NA,NA,TGTGCCAGCAGTTCCCCGGACAGCTGGGACAATCAGCCCCAGCATTTT,CASSSPDSWDNQPQHF
TRBV6-1,TRBJ2-2,NA,NA,TGTGCCAGCAGTGTTGGGCACGGGGAGCTGTTTTTT,CASSVGHGELFF
TRBV7-3,TRBJ2-3,few,NA,TGTGCCAGCAGCTTAACGCCGACAGTCACAGATACGCAGTATTTT,CASSLTPTVTDTQYF
TRBV15,TRBJ2-7,NA,NA,TGTGCCACCAGCGATAAAGCAGACAGCTCCTACGAGCAGTACTTC,CATSDKADSSYEQYF
TRBV30,TRBJ2-1,few,TRBD1,TGTGCCTGGAGAGCGGGGACAGGGTGGAATGAGCAGTTCTTC,CAWRAGTGWNEQFF
TRBV5-1,TRBJ1-1,NA,TRBD1,TGCGCCAGCAGCTTGGGGGGGACAGGGGCGGGGGGAACTGAAGCTTTCTTT,CASSLGGTGAGGTEAFF
TRBV19,TRBJ2-7,NA,TRBD2,TGTGCCAGTAGTCCGGGACTATTCTACGAGCAGTACTTC,CASSPGLFYEQYF
TRBV6-4,TRBJ2-1,few,TRBD1,TGTGCCAGCAGTGTTGCTTCCGGGACAGGGGGCCGCGATGAGCAGTTCTTC,CASSVASGTGGRDEQFF
TRBV7-9,TRBJ2-7,NA,TRBD1,TGTGCCAGCAGCTTTGGGGGACAGAACTACGAGCAGTACTTC,CASSFGGQNYEQYF
TRBV4-3,TRBJ1-4,few,NA,TGCGCCAGCAGCCAAGATGCCAGGCTGGAAAAACTGTTTTTT,CASSQDARLEKLFF
TRBV27,TRBJ2-6,NA,TRBD1,TGTGCCAGCAGTCCGGGGACAGCGTGGGCCGGGGCCAACGTCCTGACTTTC,CASSPGTAWAGANVLTF
TRBV4-3,TRBJ2-2,NA,TRBD1,TGCGCCAGCAGCCAAGGCCAGGGGGTGAACACCGGGGAGCTGTTTTTT,CASSQGQGVNTGELFF